The 24 T cell receptor beta chains below come from one sample, sequenced in a study of blood T cells in healthy people across ages. A second PCR, run for roughly 6 to 11 cycles, used a sample-barcoded 5' primer plus a J-beta primer mix. A single record per CDR3 protein comes from TCRdb applying MiXCR to the 5' RACE reads. The sample holds hundreds of thousands of distinct CDR3 sequences, 53% seen once. Sample: blood. The receptors were gathered from a man older than 75 in good health.

This clonotype was observed a few times. The V and J genes are TRBV10-1 and TRBJ2-1; D is unclear. Trimming left V 3 bases short and J 7 bases short, with 7 bases between. This CDR3 region has 12 residues. Germline-derived CDR1 and CDR2 are WNHNN and SYGVQD (reference sequence). CDR3 bases: TGCGCCAGCAGTGACCCAAAGAATGAGCAGTTCTTC. Amino acid sequence: CASSDPKNEQFF.

CDR3 residues: CAIRDRDRALSGANVLTF. In DNA, the CDR3 is TGTGCCATCAGGGACCGGGACAGGGCCCTCTCTGGGGCCAACGTCCTGACTTTC. The V gene is TRBV10-3, the J gene TRBJ2-6; 9 bases agree with TRBD1. The CDR3 contains 18 residues. Germline CDR1 and CDR2: ENHRY and SYGVKD. Losses at the gene ends were 6 bases for V and 0 bases for J; bases not matched to a gene: 9.

V usage is TRBV20-1 and J usage is TRBJ1-2; 7 bases match TRBD1. J was trimmed by 8 bases and V by 6 bases; bases with no gene match: 9. The V gene's germline CDR1 is DFQATT and CDR2 SNEGSKA (reference sequence). CDR3 size: 12 residues. CDR3 loop: CSARRTGKGYTF. As DNA, the CDR3 is TGCAGTGCCCGGCGGACAGGAAAGGGCTACACCTTC.

The V and J genes are TRBV2 and TRBJ2-5; possible D gene TRBD1, 6 bases. The CDR3 is 15 residues long. CDR1 and CDR2 from the germline V gene are SNHLY and FYNNEI. The V end lost 4 bases, the J end lost 0 bases, and 12 bases lay between the germline ends. CDR3 DNA sequence: TGTGCCAGCAGTGGCCAGGGGTCGTACCAAGAGACCCAGTACTTC. It encodes CASSGQGSYQETQYF.

The genes are TRBV3-1 and TRBJ1-2, with 7 bases matching TRBD1. Germline loops: CDR1 LGHDT, CDR2 YNNKEL (reference sequence). V shed 1 base and J 5 bases; nucleotides not matched to a gene: 7. CDR3 length: 15 residues. The CDR3 spells CASSQVDREAYGYTF. The CDR3 DNA reads as TGTGCCAGCAGCCAAGTTGACAGGGAAGCATATGGCTACACCTTC.

The rearrangement links TRBV5-1 to TRBJ2-4, with TRBD2 matching over 7 bases. The DNA matches TRBJ2-7 better at its end, which makes the J call doubtful. The CDR3 is 14 residues long. The germline CDR1 and CDR2 sequences are SGHRS and YFSETQ. The CDR3 spells CASCARLANYEQYF. The CDR3 DNA follows: TGCGCCAGCTGCGCCCGACTAGCCAACTACGAGCAGTACTTC.

The chain carries TRBV7-2 and TRBJ2-1; 10 bases are shared with TRBD2. The CDR3 spans 15 residues. V shed 5 bases and J 4 bases; nucleotides not matched to a gene: 5. CDR1 and CDR2 (germline): SGHTA, FQGNSA. The CDR3 reads CASSAGLALYNEQFF. The CDR3 DNA is TGTGCCAGCAGCGCGGGACTAGCGCTGTACAATGAGCAGTTCTTC.

The V and J genes are TRBV6-2 or TRBV6-3 and TRBJ2-6, with D uncertain. Trimming pared 9 bases from V and 7 bases from J, leaving 13 bases between. CDR1 and CDR2 (germline): MNHEY, SVGEGT. The CDR3 has 13 residues. CDR3: CASRVGGANVLTF. CDR3 DNA sequence: TGTGCCAGTCGCGTAGGTGGAGCCAACGTCCTGACTTTC.

This clonotype was seen only a few times. The chain couples TRBV6-5 to TRBJ1-1, with 7 bases matching TRBD1. This CDR3 spans 13 amino acids. The V gene's germline CDR1 is MNHEY and CDR2 SVGAGI. The J segment lost 2 bases and the V segment lost 6 bases, leaving 3 bases of the junction unmatched. CDR3 bases: TGTGCCAGCAGCTGGACAGGTAACACTGAAGCTTTCTTT. Translation gives CASSWTGNTEAFF.

This clonotype showed up just a few times. The rearrangement links TRBV9 to TRBJ2-5; the D gene could be TRBD1 or TRBD2 (5 bases each). This CDR3 is built from 13 residues. V was shortened by 3 bases and J by 6 bases, with 12 bases between the two germline ends. Germline loops: CDR1 SGDLS, CDR2 YYNGEE. In DNA form, the CDR3 reads TGTGCCAGCAGCGGGGACCCTACCAAGACCCAGTACTTC. This encodes CASSGDPTKTQYF.

The chain links TRBV5-1 to TRBJ2-3; D may be TRBD1 or TRBD2 (5 bases each). V dropped 5 bases and J dropped 14 bases, with 18 bases sitting between them. Germline V gene sequence: CDR1 SGHRS, CDR2 YFSETQ. The CDR3 has 12 residues. CDR3 protein: CASRPGSGYAYF. The DNA of the CDR3 is TGCGCCAGCAGACCAGGGTCGGGATACGCGTATTTT.

This clonotype was seen only once. The V call is TRBV20-1, the J call TRBJ2-3; 7 positions agree with TRBD2. The CDR3 covers 13 residues. Per germline, CDR1 DFQATT and CDR2 SNEGSKA (reference sequence). V lost 7 bases, J lost 3 bases, and 7 bases stayed unmatched. The CDR3 coding sequence is TGCAGTGTAATAGCGGGCTCGACAGATACGCAGTATTTT. It translates to CSVIAGSTDTQYF.

This clonotype was detected many times. The chain couples TRBV10-3 to TRBJ2-1, with 8 nucleotides matching TRBD2. The V and J ends lost 0 bases and 9 bases, in that order; junction bases with no gene match: 13. Germline V gene lookup returns CDR1 ENHRY and CDR2 SYGVKD. CDR3 size: 17 residues. The CDR3 is CAISESVAGLHQGEQFF. CDR3 nucleotide sequence: TGTGCCATCAGTGAGTCGGTAGCGGGGCTCCACCAGGGTGAGCAGTTCTTC.

The gene calls are TRBV6-5 and TRBJ2-3, with no clear D. Trimming left V 0 bases short and J 1 base short, with 8 bases between. The V gene's germline CDR1 is MNHEY and CDR2 SVGAGI. The CDR3 is 15 amino acids. The chain's CDR3 is CASSYSYEGTDTQYF. The DNA of the CDR3 is TGTGCCAGCAGTTACTCGTATGAGGGCACAGATACGCAGTATTTT.

The chain links TRBV20-1 to TRBJ2-3; 9 bases map to TRBD2. The germline V gene encodes CDR1 DFQATT and CDR2 SNEGSKA (reference sequence). CDR3 length equals 18 residues. V shed 5 bases, J shed 14 bases, and the junction held 29 bases outside the gene matches. The CDR3 reads CSASRIMTSGPNHRYAYF. The DNA of the CDR3 is TGCAGTGCTTCGAGGATCATGACTAGCGGCCCTAATCACAGATACGCGTATTTT.

V usage is TRBV7-4 and J usage is TRBJ2-3; weak D call: TRBD1 (5 bases). The germline CDR1 and CDR2 sequences are SGHVT and SQSDAQ. This CDR3 contains 14 residues. V was trimmed by 10 bases and J by 14 bases, leaving 28 bases between them. CDR3 region: CATPGRKGHRYAYF. The CDR3 coding sequence is TGTGCCACCCCCGGCAGGAAGGGGCACAGATACGCGTATTTT.

J is TRBJ1-1 and V is TRBV19; unclear D gene. V lost 4 bases to trimming and J lost 0 bases, with 15 bases between them. This CDR3 contains 16 residues. Germline lookup yields CDR1 LNHDA and CDR2 SQIVND (reference sequence). CDR3 in DNA: TGTGCCAGTAGTAGAGGCGCGGGCGTATTGAACACTGAAGCTTTCTTT. Translation: CASSRGAGVLNTEAFF.

This clonotype was observed a handful of times. V gene TRBV5-1 combines with J gene TRBJ2-7; D unresolved. Germline CDR1 and CDR2: SGHRS and YFSETQ. Between the trimmed V and J ends, which lost 0 bases and 0 bases, there was a span of 7 bases. The CDR3 spans 14 residues. CDR3 bases: TGCGCCAGCAGCTTGGAACCAGTCTCCTACGAGCAGTACTTC. Its translation: CASSLEPVSYEQYF.

The chain is built from TRBV27 and TRBJ2-7, with 8 bases lining up with TRBD1. Germline loops: CDR1 MNHEY, CDR2 SMNVEV (reference sequence). The CDR3 is 16 residues long. Trimming cost V 5 bases and J 6 bases; bases outside gene matches: 15. CDR3 loop: CASSRFRAGGGFEQYF. The DNA of the CDR3 is TGTGCCAGCAGTCGATTCCGGGCAGGGGGCGGTTTCGAGCAGTACTTC.

This sequence joins TRBV6-2 or TRBV6-3 and TRBJ1-4; 7 bases agree with TRBD1. Unmatched junction bases numbered 13, after V lost 2 bases and J lost 4 bases. The CDR3 sequence is 18 residues long. In germline, CDR1 is MNHEY, CDR2 SVGEGT. Written as DNA, the CDR3 is TGTGCCAGCAGTTACGTCGGGATGACGGGACAGCTTAATGAAAAACTGTTTTTT. This sequence encodes CASSYVGMTGQLNEKLFF.

V gene TRBV7-9 combines with J gene TRBJ2-1; the D gene is possibly TRBD1 (6 bases). Judging by the DNA end, TRBJ2-7 fits better; the J call may be wrong. Germline V lookup: CDR1 SEHNR, CDR2 FQNEAQ (reference sequence). CDR3 size: 16 residues. The CDR3 is CASSLGEGGPRGEQYF. For the CDR3, the DNA is TGTGCCAGCAGCTTAGGAGAAGGAGGCCCAAGGGGGGAGCAGTACTTC.

V is TRBV28 and J is TRBJ2-7, with D maybe TRBD2 (7 bases). V dropped 6 bases and J dropped 1 base, with 22 bases sitting between them. Germline assignment: CDR1 MDHEN and CDR2 SYDVKM. The CDR3 is 17 amino acids. The CDR3 DNA follows: TGTGCCAGCAGACCCGGGGGCGGGAGCCTCAGTTCCTACGAGCAGTACTTC. Translating gives CASRPGGGSLSSYEQYF.

A few counts support this clonotype. The chain joins TRBV29-1 to TRBJ2-5, with unresolved D. Germline V lookup: CDR1 SQVTM, CDR2 ANQGSEA. V was clipped by 8 bases and J by 5 bases, with 9 bases between them. The CDR3 is 10 residues long. The DNA of the CDR3 is TGCAGCTTTTCCGGGGAGACCCAGTACTTC. As protein: CSFSGETQYF.

The chain joins TRBV6-6 to TRBJ2-1; 8 bases line up with TRBD1. Germline CDR1 and CDR2: MNHNY and SVGAGI (reference sequence). With V trimmed by 4 bases and J by 3 bases, 5 bases remained unmatched. The CDR3 sequence is 15 residues long. The CDR3 loop is CASSWPGGGYNEQFF. CDR3 in DNA: TGTGCCAGCAGTTGGCCAGGGGGCGGCTACAATGAGCAGTTCTTC.